The entry that follows covers one T cell receptor beta chain sequence. The antigen is unknown. The assay was immunoSEQ multiplex PCR, and TCRdb's table has in-frame clones only and misses some. The sample has about 15,000 clones; under 90% are singletons. The data derive from a study of PD-1 blockade in mismatch repair-deficient tumors. Overall study context: All were previously treated, progressing patients with approximately 11 mismatch repair-deficient cancer types. General study points: Rapid post-treatment expansion, then contraction, generally preceding radiologic response, marked tumor-resident clones.

Time point specified: approximately nine-day in vitro stimulation with candidate neoantigen peptide 5. About 7 ELISpot-reactive neoantigen peptides each drove a 10-day in vitro stimulation. The sequence was collected from an adult with mismatch repair-deficient cancer. Sequences were derived from cells cultured in vitro, sampled from a patient treated with pembrolizumab.

CDR3 sequence (DNA): TGTGCCAGCACGGTTGGCGCTGGAAACACCATATATTTT. Residues: CASTVGAGNTIYF. The chain recombines TRBV28 with TRBJ1-3; D remains ambiguous. The V and J ends lost 7 bases and 2 bases respectively, with 9 bases between them. The CDR3 is made up of 13 amino acids. The V gene's germline CDR1 is MDHEN and CDR2 SYDVKM.